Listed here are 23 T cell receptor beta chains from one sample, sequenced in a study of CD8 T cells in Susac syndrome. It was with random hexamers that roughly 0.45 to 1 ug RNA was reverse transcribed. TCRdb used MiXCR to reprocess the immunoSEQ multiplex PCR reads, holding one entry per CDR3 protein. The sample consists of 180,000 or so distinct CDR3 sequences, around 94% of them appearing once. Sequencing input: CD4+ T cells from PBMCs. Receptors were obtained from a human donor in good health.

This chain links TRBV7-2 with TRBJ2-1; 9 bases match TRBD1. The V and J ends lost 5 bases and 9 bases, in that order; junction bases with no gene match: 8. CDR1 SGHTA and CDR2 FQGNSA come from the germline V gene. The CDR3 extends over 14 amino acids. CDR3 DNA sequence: TGTGCCAGCAGCCCAGGGACAGGGACGGCTGAGCAGTTCTTC. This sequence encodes CASSPGTGTAEQFF.

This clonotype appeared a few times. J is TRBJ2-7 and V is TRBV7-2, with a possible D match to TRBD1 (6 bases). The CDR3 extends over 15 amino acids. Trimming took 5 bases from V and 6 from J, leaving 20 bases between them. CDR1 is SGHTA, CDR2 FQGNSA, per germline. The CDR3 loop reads CASSHMRTEGPEQYF. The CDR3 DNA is TGTGCCAGCAGCCATATGAGGACAGAGGGCCCCGAGCAGTACTTC.

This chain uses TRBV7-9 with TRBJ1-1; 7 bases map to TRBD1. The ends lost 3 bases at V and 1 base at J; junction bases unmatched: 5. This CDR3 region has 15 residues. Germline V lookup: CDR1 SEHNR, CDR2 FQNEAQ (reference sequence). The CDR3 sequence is CASSFYRGRNTEAFF. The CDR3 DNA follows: TGTGCCAGCAGCTTTTACAGGGGAAGGAACACTGAAGCTTTCTTT.

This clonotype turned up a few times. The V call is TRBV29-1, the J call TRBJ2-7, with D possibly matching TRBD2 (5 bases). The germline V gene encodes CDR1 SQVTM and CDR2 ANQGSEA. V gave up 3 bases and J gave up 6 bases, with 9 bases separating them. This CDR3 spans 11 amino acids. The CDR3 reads CSVDAGVEQYF. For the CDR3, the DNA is TGCAGCGTTGATGCGGGTGTCGAGCAGTACTTC.

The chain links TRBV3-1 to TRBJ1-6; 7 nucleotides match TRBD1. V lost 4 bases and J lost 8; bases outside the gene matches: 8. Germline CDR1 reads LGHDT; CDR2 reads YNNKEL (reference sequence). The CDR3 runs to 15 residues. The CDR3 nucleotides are TGTGCCAGCAGCCTCCTACAGGGGACCGATTCACCCCTCCACTTT. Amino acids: CASSLLQGTDSPLHF.

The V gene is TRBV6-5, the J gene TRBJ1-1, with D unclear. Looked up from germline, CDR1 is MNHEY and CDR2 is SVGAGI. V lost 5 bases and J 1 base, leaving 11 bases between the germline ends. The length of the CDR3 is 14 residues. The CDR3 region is CASSARVWNTEAFF. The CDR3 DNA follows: TGTGCCAGCAGTGCACGGGTCTGGAACACTGAAGCTTTCTTT.

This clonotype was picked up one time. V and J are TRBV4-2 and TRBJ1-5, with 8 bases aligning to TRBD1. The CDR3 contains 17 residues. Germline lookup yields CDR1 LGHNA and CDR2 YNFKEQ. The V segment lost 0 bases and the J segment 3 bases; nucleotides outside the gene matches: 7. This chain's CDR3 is CASSQDGPGQDNQPQHF. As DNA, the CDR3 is TGTGCCAGCAGCCAAGATGGGCCGGGACAGGACAATCAGCCCCAGCATTTT.

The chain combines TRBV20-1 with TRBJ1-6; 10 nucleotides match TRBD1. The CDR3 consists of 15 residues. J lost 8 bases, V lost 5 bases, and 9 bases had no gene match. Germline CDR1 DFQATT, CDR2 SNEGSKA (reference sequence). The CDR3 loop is CSAPTTGGEYSPLHF. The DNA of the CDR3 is TGCAGTGCTCCTACGACAGGGGGCGAATATTCACCCCTCCACTTT.

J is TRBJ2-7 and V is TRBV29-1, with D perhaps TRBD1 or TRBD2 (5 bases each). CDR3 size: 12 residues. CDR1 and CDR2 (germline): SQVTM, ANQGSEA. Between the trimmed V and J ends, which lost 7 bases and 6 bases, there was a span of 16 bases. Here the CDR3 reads CSAGEPTGEQYF. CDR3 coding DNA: TGCAGCGCCGGGGAGCCTACAGGCGAGCAGTACTTC.

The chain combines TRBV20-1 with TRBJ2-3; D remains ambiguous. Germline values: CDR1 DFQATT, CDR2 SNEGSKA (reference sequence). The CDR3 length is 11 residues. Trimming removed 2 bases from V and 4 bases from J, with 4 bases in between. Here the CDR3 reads CSARSPDTQYF. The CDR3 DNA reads TGCAGTGCTAGAAGTCCAGATACGCAGTATTTT.

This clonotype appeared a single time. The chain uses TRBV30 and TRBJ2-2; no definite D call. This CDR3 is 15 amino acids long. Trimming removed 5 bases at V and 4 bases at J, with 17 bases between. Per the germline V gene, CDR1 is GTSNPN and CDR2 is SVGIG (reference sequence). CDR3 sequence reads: CAWEGLVPSTGELFF. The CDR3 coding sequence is TGTGCCTGGGAAGGGTTAGTCCCCAGCACCGGGGAGCTGTTTTTT.

The CDR3 reads CASSLLDIGEKLFF. The CDR3 DNA reads as TGTGCCAGCAGTTTACTGGACATAGGTGAAAAACTGTTTTTT. The chain recombines TRBV28 with TRBJ1-4; TRBD1 might be the D (5 bases). Germline CDR1 reads MDHEN; CDR2 reads SYDVKM. This CDR3 has 14 amino acids. Trimming left V 2 bases short and J 7 bases short, with 11 bases between. Using reference TRBV28 and TRBJ1-4 for the parts outside the CDR3, the full variable domain is DVKVTQSSRYLVKRTGEKVFLECVQDMDHENMFWYRQDPGLGLRLIYFSYDVKMKEKGDIPEGYSVSREKKERFSLILESASTNQTSMYLCASSLLDIGEKLFFGSGTQLSVL.

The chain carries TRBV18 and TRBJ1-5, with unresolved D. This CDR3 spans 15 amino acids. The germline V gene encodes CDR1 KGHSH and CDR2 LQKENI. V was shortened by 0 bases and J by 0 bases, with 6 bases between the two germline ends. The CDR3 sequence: CASSPPAYSNQPQHF. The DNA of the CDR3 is TGTGCCAGCTCACCACCGGCATATAGCAATCAGCCCCAGCATTTT.

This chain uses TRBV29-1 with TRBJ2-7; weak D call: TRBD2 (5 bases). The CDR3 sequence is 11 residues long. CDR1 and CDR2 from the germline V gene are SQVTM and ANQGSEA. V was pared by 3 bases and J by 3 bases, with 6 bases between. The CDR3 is CSVDGVYEQYF. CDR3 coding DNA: TGCAGCGTTGACGGGGTCTACGAGCAGTACTTC.

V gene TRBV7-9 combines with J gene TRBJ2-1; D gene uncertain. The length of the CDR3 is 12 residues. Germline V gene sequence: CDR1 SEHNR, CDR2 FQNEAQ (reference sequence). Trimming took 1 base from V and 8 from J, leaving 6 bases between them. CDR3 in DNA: TGTGCCAGCAGCTTAGATCAGGATGAGCAGTTCTTC. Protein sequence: CASSLDQDEQFF.

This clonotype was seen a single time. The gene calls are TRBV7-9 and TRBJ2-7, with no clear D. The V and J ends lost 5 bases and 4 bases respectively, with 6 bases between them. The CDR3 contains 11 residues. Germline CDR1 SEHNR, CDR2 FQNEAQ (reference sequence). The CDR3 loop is CASSPVYEQYF. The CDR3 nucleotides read TGTGCCAGCAGCCCCGTATACGAGCAGTACTTC.

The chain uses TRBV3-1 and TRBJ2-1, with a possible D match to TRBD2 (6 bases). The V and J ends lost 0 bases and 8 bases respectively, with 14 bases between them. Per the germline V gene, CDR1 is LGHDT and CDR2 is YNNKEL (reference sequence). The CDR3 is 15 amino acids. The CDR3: CASSQDSTRDHEQFF. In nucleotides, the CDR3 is TGTGCCAGCAGCCAAGATTCGACTAGGGACCATGAGCAGTTCTTC.

The CDR3 loop reads CASSQRTQGPGNTIYF. CDR3 in DNA: TGTGCCAGCAGCCAACGAACACAGGGACCTGGAAACACCATATATTTT. The J gene is TRBJ1-3, the V gene TRBV3-1, with D possibly TRBD1 on 6 matching bases. Trimming pared 2 bases from V and 2 bases from J, leaving 13 bases between. Germline V gene data show CDR1 as LGHDT and CDR2 as YNNKEL (reference sequence). This CDR3 comprises 16 residues.

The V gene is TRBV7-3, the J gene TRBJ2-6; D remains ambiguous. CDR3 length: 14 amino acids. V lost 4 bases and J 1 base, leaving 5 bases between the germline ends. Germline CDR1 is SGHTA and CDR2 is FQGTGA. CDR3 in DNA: TGTGCCAGCAGCTCCGATTCTGGGGCCAACGTCCTGACTTTC. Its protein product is CASSSDSGANVLTF.

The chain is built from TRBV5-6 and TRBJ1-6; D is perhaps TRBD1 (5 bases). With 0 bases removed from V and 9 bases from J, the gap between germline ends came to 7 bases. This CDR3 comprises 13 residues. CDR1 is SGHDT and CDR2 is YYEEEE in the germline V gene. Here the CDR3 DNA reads TGTGCCAGCAGCTTGGGACAGCCTTCACCCCTCCACTTT. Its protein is CASSLGQPSPLHF.

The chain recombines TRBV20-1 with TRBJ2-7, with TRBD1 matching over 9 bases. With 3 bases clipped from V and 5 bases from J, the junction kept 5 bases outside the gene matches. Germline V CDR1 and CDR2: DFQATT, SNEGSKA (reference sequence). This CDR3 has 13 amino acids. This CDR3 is CSASRTGVHEQYF. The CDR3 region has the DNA TGCAGTGCTAGTAGGACAGGGGTCCACGAGCAGTACTTC.

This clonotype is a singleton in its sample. CDR3 DNA sequence: TGTGCCAGCAGTCAGACTAGCGGGGGGGCAGATACGCAGTATTTT. Amino acids: CASSQTSGGADTQYF. J is TRBJ2-3 and V is TRBV6-5; 14 bases fit TRBD2. After removal of 5 bases from V and 4 bases from J, the junction contained 2 bases not matched to a gene. CDR1 is MNHEY, CDR2 SVGAGI, per germline. The CDR3 runs to 15 residues.

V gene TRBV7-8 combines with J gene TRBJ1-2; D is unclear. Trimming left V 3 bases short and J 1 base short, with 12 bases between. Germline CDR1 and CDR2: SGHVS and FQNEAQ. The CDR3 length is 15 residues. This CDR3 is CASSFTMANNYGYTF. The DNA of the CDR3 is TGTGCCAGCAGCTTCACAATGGCGAATAACTATGGCTACACCTTC.